This T cell receptor beta chain is drawn from a study of long-term antiretroviral therapy in people with HIV. immunoSEQ v3.0 was run at survey level. Data came from immunoSEQ multiplex PCR; TCRdb stores just in-frame clones and leaves some out. The table records tens of thousands of clones, around 85% of them present only once. CDR3 length: 15 amino acids. Germline V lookup: CDR1 MGHRA, CDR2 YSYEKL. V was shortened by 1 base and J by 0 bases, with 8 bases between the two germline ends. J is TRBJ2-3 and V is TRBV4-1; D perhaps matches TRBD2 (6 bases). This clonotype was obtained from a man between 18 and 29 years old with HIV. Sequencing was performed on unsorted PBMCs, taken about 3.4 years after starting antiretroviral therapy. The CDR3 sequence: CASSQGGASTDTQYF. For the CDR3, the DNA is TGCGCCAGCAGCCAAGGCGGGGCTAGCACAGATACGCAGTATTTT.